This TCR beta chain comes out of a study of graft-versus-host responses after intestinal transplantation. The germline CDR1 and CDR2 sequences are SGDLS and YYNGEE. CDR3 length: 13 amino acids. The V and J ends lost 3 bases and 9 bases, in that order; junction bases with no gene match: 9. Repertoires were generated with immunoSEQ multiplex PCR, while TCRdb's copy carries only in-frame clones and drops some. The profile covers tens of thousands of clones, with about 93% appearing a single time and approximately 5.5% taken by the ten largest. As for this clone: The target antigen is unknown.

This chain uses TRBV9 with TRBJ2-7, with 7 bases identical to TRBD1. This sequence was found in a human donor who received an intestinal transplant. Specimen: unstimulated CD8+ T cells sorted from spleen or lymph node cells, collected before intestinal transplant. CDR3 sequence: CASSAGTATSQYF. Written as DNA, the CDR3 is TGTGCCAGCAGCGCCGGGACAGCGACGTCGCAGTACTTC.